This record looks at one T cell receptor (beta chain) sequence and its context. Its antigen remains unidentified. Each subset's genomic DNA was split evenly across several immunoSEQ plates. The table came from immunoSEQ multiplex PCR; TCRdb's copy has only in-frame clones and leaves some out. This table holds just over 2,000,000 clones, roughly 94% found once. Donors comprised healthy HIV-negative adults lacking recent acute infections or vaccinations. The sample is drawn from a study of shared clonotypes between healthy human individuals. Study-level findings and limits: Naive subsets generally had larger estimated richness than memory subsets.

This CDR3 contains 15 residues. In germline, CDR1 is MGHDK, CDR2 SYGVNS. V shed 5 bases and J shed 3 bases, with 17 bases lying between them. The V and J genes are TRBV25-1 and TRBJ2-7; D may be TRBD1 (5 bases). The clonotype originates from a young man in good health. Source material: naive CD4+ T cells sorted from blood. The subset was: CD45RA+ positively selected. The CDR3 loop reads CASSHQGRSNYEQYF. The CDR3 DNA follows: TGTGCCAGCAGTCACCAGGGAAGATCAAACTACGAGCAGTACTTC.